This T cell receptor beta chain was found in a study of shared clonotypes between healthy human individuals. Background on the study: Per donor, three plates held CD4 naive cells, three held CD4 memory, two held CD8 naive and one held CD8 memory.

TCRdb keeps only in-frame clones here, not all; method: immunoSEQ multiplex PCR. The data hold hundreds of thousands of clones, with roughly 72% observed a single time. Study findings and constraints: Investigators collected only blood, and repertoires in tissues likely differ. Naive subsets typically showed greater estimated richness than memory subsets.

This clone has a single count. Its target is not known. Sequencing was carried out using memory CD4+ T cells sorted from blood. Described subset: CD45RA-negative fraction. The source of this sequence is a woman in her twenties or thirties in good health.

The CDR3: CASSLTSGRPSYEQYF. DNA for the CDR3: TGTGCCAGTAGTCTAACTAGCGGGCGGCCCTCCTACGAGCAGTACTTC. The chain has TRBV19 and TRBJ2-7; 9 bases are shared with TRBD2. CDR1 is LNHDA, CDR2 SQIVND, per germline (reference sequence). The trim removed 5 bases at V and 0 bases at J, leaving 8 bases unmatched. This CDR3 region has 16 residues.